The rows below give T cell receptor beta chains drawn from one sample of a study of blood T cell repertoires in COVID-19. The protocol was immunoSEQ multiplex PCR, while the TCRdb copy is restricted to in-frame clones and leaves out a portion. The sample shows about 150,000 clones, roughly 81% of them seen only once. Sample: peripheral blood. Receptors were obtained from a woman aged 60 to 75 with COVID-19, enrolled during active disease. Each CDR3 is given with its conserved first and last residue. The D gene is left open where the match is weak. Clone size, where shown, is once, few, many, or a class for clones that have expanded.

j_gene: TRBJ2-7
abundance: few
d_gene: TRBD1
v_gene: TRBV15
CDR3nt: TGTGCCACCAGCAGAGATTTGGGCGTGAGGGCAGGGGGCTACGAGCAGTACTTC
CDR3aa: CATSRDLGVRAGGYEQYF

j_gene: TRBJ1-3
abundance: -
d_gene: -
v_gene: TRBV7-8
CDR3nt: TGTGCCAGCAGCTTATCTACTGTTCCAGGGAGGGGCTCTGGAAACACCATATATTTT
CDR3aa: CASSLSTVPGRGSGNTIYF

j_gene: TRBJ1-5
abundance: -
d_gene: TRBD1
v_gene: TRBV6-5
CDR3nt: TGTGCCAGCAGAGCCGGGACAGAAAGGAGTCAGCCCCAGCATTTT
CDR3aa: CASRAGTERSQPQHF

j_gene: TRBJ2-3
abundance: -
d_gene: -
v_gene: TRBV9
CDR3nt: TGTGCCAGCAGCCCACGCCGGGGGGCGCGCACAGATACGCAGTATTTT
CDR3aa: CASSPRRGARTDTQYF

j_gene: TRBJ1-6
abundance: once
d_gene: TRBD1
v_gene: TRBV18
CDR3nt: TGTGCCAGCTCACCACCGGGACAGGGGAGCTCACCCCTCCACTTT
CDR3aa: CASSPPGQGSSPLHF

j_gene: TRBJ1-2
abundance: once
d_gene: TRBD1
v_gene: TRBV15
CDR3nt: TGTGCCACCAGCAGAGCCCAACGGACAGGGAACGGCTATGGCTACACCTTC
CDR3aa: CATSRAQRTGNGYGYTF

j_gene: TRBJ1-1
abundance: -
d_gene: -
v_gene: TRBV3-1/TRBV3-2
CDR3nt: TGTGCCAGCAGACTAACAGGGATGAACACTGAAGCTTTCTTT
CDR3aa: CASRLTGMNTEAFF

j_gene: TRBJ1-5
abundance: -
d_gene: -
v_gene: TRBV4-2
CDR3nt: TGTGCCAGCAGCCTAAAGAGCGGGCCTAATCAGCCCCAGCATTTT
CDR3aa: CASSLKSGPNQPQHF

j_gene: TRBJ2-5
abundance: -
d_gene: -
v_gene: TRBV7-9
CDR3nt: TGTGCCAGCAGCTCGTCCAGGGCCTATCAAGAGACCCAGTACTTC
CDR3aa: CASSSSRAYQETQYF

j_gene: TRBJ2-1
abundance: -
d_gene: TRBD2
v_gene: TRBV6-5
CDR3nt: TGTGCCAGCAGTTTAGCGGGAGGGCTCTACAATGAGCAGTTCTTC
CDR3aa: CASSLAGGLYNEQFF

j_gene: TRBJ2-1
abundance: -
d_gene: TRBD2
v_gene: TRBV27
CDR3nt: TGTGCCAGCAGAGTTTACCCCCCCCGACTAGCGGGAGGGAACAATGAGCAGTTCTTC
CDR3aa: CASRVYPPRLAGGNNEQFF